These T cell receptor beta chains were read from a single sample in a study of T cells after posttransplantation cyclophosphamide. Measured with immunoSEQ multiplex PCR; TCRdb has only the in-frame clones, and not every one. The sample has several thousand clones, none seen only once; the top ten hold 3.5% to 4.5%. Sequenced here: PBMCs, sampled roughly 350 days after allogeneic stem cell transplant with posttransplant cyclophosphamide. The receptor set was obtained from a male patient aged 50 to 60 who received an allogeneic stem cell transplant from a related donor and was CMV-positive. Some T cells may be the graft donor's. Each CDR3 is given with its conserved first and last residue. A D gene is named only where the DNA matches it firmly. Rows may omit the clone size; those that give it use once, few, many or a size class.

j_gene: TRBJ2-5
abundance: many
v_gene: TRBV5-4
d_gene: .
len: 14
CDR3nt: TGTGCCAGCAGCTTCCTCACTACGGATGAGACCCAGTACTTC
CDR3aa: CASSFLTTDETQYF

j_gene: TRBJ2-5
abundance: few
v_gene: TRBV7-2
d_gene: TRBD1
len: 15
CDR3nt: TGTGCCAGCAGTCTTAACCGGGACAGACAAGAGACCCAGTACTTC
CDR3aa: CASSLNRDRQETQYF

j_gene: TRBJ1-3
abundance: few
v_gene: TRBV9
d_gene: .
len: 13
CDR3nt: TGTGCCAGCAGCGTAGGGGGGGGACACACCATATATTTT
CDR3aa: CASSVGGGHTIYF

j_gene: TRBJ2-1
abundance: many
v_gene: TRBV5-1
d_gene: .
len: 12
CDR3nt: TGCGCCAGCAGCTTTGGGAGAGATGAGCAGTTCTTC
CDR3aa: CASSFGRDEQFF

j_gene: TRBJ1-2
abundance: many
v_gene: TRBV30
d_gene: TRBD1
len: 12
CDR3nt: TGTGCCTGGGCGGGACAGCACTATGGCTACACCTTC
CDR3aa: CAWAGQHYGYTF

j_gene: TRBJ2-2
abundance: many
v_gene: TRBV7-9
d_gene: .
len: 13
CDR3nt: TGTGCCAGCAGCGAGGGGGGGACCGGGGAGCTGTTTTTT
CDR3aa: CASSEGGTGELFF

j_gene: TRBJ2-5
abundance: many
v_gene: TRBV6-4
d_gene: .
len: 14
CDR3nt: TGTGCCAGCGTATCAACAGGGAGGGGGGAGACCCAGTACTTC
CDR3aa: CASVSTGRGETQYF

j_gene: TRBJ2-1
abundance: many
v_gene: TRBV5-1
d_gene: .
len: 13
CDR3nt: TGCGCCAGCAGCTTCGACAGATCCAATGAGCAGTTCTTC
CDR3aa: CASSFDRSNEQFF

j_gene: TRBJ1-3
abundance: many
v_gene: TRBV7-2
d_gene: .
len: 15
CDR3nt: TGTGCCAGCAGTGCCGGACTCTCCTCTGGAAACACCATATATTTT
CDR3aa: CASSAGLSSGNTIYF

j_gene: TRBJ2-3
abundance: many
v_gene: TRBV5-1
d_gene: .
len: 15
CDR3nt: TGCGCCAGCAGCTTGGCAAGCGCCGGCACAGATACGCAGTATTTT
CDR3aa: CASSLASAGTDTQYF

j_gene: TRBJ1-4
abundance: many
v_gene: TRBV29-1
d_gene: .
len: 14
CDR3nt: TGCAGCGTTGAAGATCGAGCAACTAATGAAAAACTGTTTTTT
CDR3aa: CSVEDRATNEKLFF

j_gene: TRBJ2-7
abundance: many
v_gene: TRBV29-1
d_gene: TRBD2
len: 15
CDR3nt: TGCAGCGCTGCTGGTGGGGCTAGCGGAACCTACGAGCAGTACTTC
CDR3aa: CSAAGGASGTYEQYF

j_gene: TRBJ2-2
abundance: .
v_gene: TRBV29-1
d_gene: .
len: 14
CDR3nt: TGCAGCACCTCCCGTTCTACGAACACCGGGGAGCTGTTTTTT
CDR3aa: CSTSRSTNTGELFF

j_gene: TRBJ2-2
abundance: many
v_gene: TRBV30
d_gene: .
len: 13
CDR3nt: TGTGCCTGGAGTGCCGCGTGGACCGGGGAGCTGTTTTTT
CDR3aa: CAWSAAWTGELFF

j_gene: TRBJ2-7
abundance: many
v_gene: TRBV18
d_gene: TRBD2
len: 15
CDR3nt: TGTGCCAGCTCACCATCAAGCGGGGGCTCCTACGAGCAGTACTTC
CDR3aa: CASSPSSGGSYEQYF

j_gene: TRBJ1-5
abundance: many
v_gene: TRBV5-4
d_gene: .
len: 14
CDR3nt: TGTGCCAGCAGCTTGTGGCAGAGCAATCAGCCCCAGCATTTT
CDR3aa: CASSLWQSNQPQHF

j_gene: TRBJ2-7
abundance: many
v_gene: TRBV27
d_gene: TRBD2
len: 13
CDR3nt: TGTGCCAGCAGTGCGGGGGGACCCTACGAGCAGTACTTC
CDR3aa: CASSAGGPYEQYF

j_gene: TRBJ1-2
abundance: many
v_gene: TRBV6-1
d_gene: .
len: 12
CDR3nt: TGTGCCGGTACCCGGGTCCCCTATGGCTACACCTTC
CDR3aa: CAGTRVPYGYTF

j_gene: TRBJ1-2
abundance: many
v_gene: TRBV7-9
d_gene: TRBD1
len: 15
CDR3nt: TGTGCCAGCAGCTTAGTCGGACAGGGCGAGTATGGCTACACCTTC
CDR3aa: CASSLVGQGEYGYTF

j_gene: TRBJ2-1
abundance: many
v_gene: TRBV28
d_gene: .
len: 16
CDR3nt: TGTGCCAGCAGTCCTTTTAAGGGACTGGGGTGGAATGAGCAGTTCTTC
CDR3aa: CASSPFKGLGWNEQFF

j_gene: TRBJ1-6
abundance: many
v_gene: TRBV2
d_gene: TRBD1
len: 15
CDR3nt: TGTGCCAGCAGGGGGGGGACAGGGCGTAATTCACCCCTCCACTTT
CDR3aa: CASRGGTGRNSPLHF

j_gene: TRBJ2-4
abundance: many
v_gene: TRBV2
d_gene: .
len: 14
CDR3nt: TGTGCCAGCAGTGATGGTGGACTTCCAAACATTCAGTACTTC
CDR3aa: CASSDGGLPNIQYF

j_gene: TRBJ2-2
abundance: many
v_gene: TRBV5-4
d_gene: .
len: 16
CDR3nt: TGTGCCAGCAGCTCTCAGGTGAAGTCGAACACCGGGGAGCTGTTTTTT
CDR3aa: CASSSQVKSNTGELFF

j_gene: TRBJ2-1
abundance: medium-sized
v_gene: TRBV12-5
d_gene: TRBD1
len: 13
CDR3nt: TGTGCTAGCCGGGACAGGGGCATGGATGAGCAGTTCTTC
CDR3aa: CASRDRGMDEQFF

j_gene: TRBJ2-7
abundance: many
v_gene: TRBV7-2
d_gene: TRBD1
len: 14
CDR3nt: TGTGCCAGCAGCTTCCCCCAACAGGGGGCATCCGAGTCTTTC
CDR3aa: CASSFPQQGASESF

j_gene: TRBJ1-2
abundance: many
v_gene: TRBV29-1
d_gene: TRBD1
len: 12
CDR3nt: TGCAGCGTTGATCAGGGGGACTATGGCTACACCTTC
CDR3aa: CSVDQGDYGYTF

j_gene: TRBJ2-2
abundance: many
v_gene: TRBV2
d_gene: .
len: 16
CDR3nt: TGTGCCAGCAGTGCTTACGGGGGAATAAACACCGGGGAGCTGTTTTTT
CDR3aa: CASSAYGGINTGELFF

j_gene: TRBJ2-1
abundance: .
v_gene: TRBV14
d_gene: TRBD2
len: 14
CDR3nt: TGTGCCAGCAAACTAGCGGGATACTACAATGAGCAGTTCTTC
CDR3aa: CASKLAGYYNEQFF

j_gene: TRBJ2-1
abundance: many
v_gene: TRBV19
d_gene: TRBD1
len: 15
CDR3nt: TGTGCCAGTAGAGACGGACAGGGGTCCCCCAATGAGCAGTTCTTC
CDR3aa: CASRDGQGSPNEQFF

j_gene: TRBJ1-1
abundance: many
v_gene: TRBV19
d_gene: TRBD1
len: 15
CDR3nt: TGTGCCAGTTTGTACCTGGACAGGGGGAACACTGAAGCTTTCTTT
CDR3aa: CASLYLDRGNTEAFF

j_gene: TRBJ2-7
abundance: many
v_gene: TRBV7-3
d_gene: .
len: 12
CDR3nt: TGTGCCAGCAGCTCCCAGGGTCGGGAGCAGTACTTC
CDR3aa: CASSSQGREQYF

j_gene: TRBJ2-7
abundance: many
v_gene: TRBV11-2
d_gene: .
len: 16
CDR3nt: TGTGCCAGCAGCTGGATGGTTACTAGCTCTTCCTACGAGCAGTACTTC
CDR3aa: CASSWMVTSSSYEQYF

j_gene: TRBJ1-1
abundance: many
v_gene: TRBV11-3
d_gene: .
len: 13
CDR3nt: TGTGCCAGCTCCCAAGGGGTGAACACTGAAGCTTTCTTT
CDR3aa: CASSQGVNTEAFF

j_gene: TRBJ2-5
abundance: many
v_gene: TRBV7-9
d_gene: .
len: 15
CDR3nt: TGTGCCAGCAGCTTAGCCTCAGCAGGACAAGAGACCCAGTACTTC
CDR3aa: CASSLASAGQETQYF

j_gene: TRBJ2-2
abundance: many
v_gene: TRBV4-1
d_gene: TRBD1
len: 16
CDR3nt: TGCGCCAGCAGCTACCCGGACAGGGGGAACACCGGGGAGCTGTTTTTT
CDR3aa: CASSYPDRGNTGELFF

j_gene: TRBJ2-3
abundance: many
v_gene: TRBV6-1
d_gene: .
len: 13
CDR3nt: TGTGCCAGCAAGAGGGGGGGAACAGATACGCAGTATTTT
CDR3aa: CASKRGGTDTQYF

j_gene: TRBJ1-2
abundance: many
v_gene: TRBV9
d_gene: .
len: 15
CDR3nt: TGTGCCAGCAGCGTAGTCGACAGGCTTAACTATGGCTACACCTTC
CDR3aa: CASSVVDRLNYGYTF

j_gene: TRBJ1-5
abundance: many
v_gene: TRBV7-2
d_gene: TRBD1
len: 14
CDR3nt: TGTGCCAGCAGCATACGACAGGGGGGTCAGCCCCAGCATTTT
CDR3aa: CASSIRQGGQPQHF

j_gene: TRBJ1-1
abundance: many
v_gene: TRBV7-9
d_gene: .
len: 12
CDR3nt: TGTGCCAGCAGCTTTTCGGGAAGTGAAGCTTTCTTT
CDR3aa: CASSFSGSEAFF

j_gene: TRBJ2-1
abundance: many
v_gene: TRBV5-8
d_gene: TRBD2
len: 15
CDR3nt: TGTGCCAGCAGCTTGGAAGCGGGAGGGGTCGGTGAGCAGTTCTTC
CDR3aa: CASSLEAGGVGEQFF